This T cell receptor (beta chain) was retrieved from a study of OX40 agonist ivuxolimab in advanced cancers. At the level of the study: The patients received ivuxolimab by intravenous route every 2 weeks at 0.01 to 10 mg/kg. Three patients, one with hepatocellular carcinoma and two with cutaneous melanoma, responded partially.

CDR3 length: 16 residues. CDR1 and CDR2 (germline): LGHNA, YSLEER. V shed 0 bases and J shed 2 bases, with 13 bases lying between them. Some clones are missing from TCRdb's copy, which holds only in-frame ones; the method was immunoSEQ multiplex PCR. The sample lists roughly 92,000 clones, more than 75% seen once, with under 0.95% in the top ten. The source of this sequence is an adult with an advanced solid tumor such as melanoma, head and neck, liver or kidney cancer. The sample consisted of CD4+ or CD8+ T cells sorted from blood, taken in a trial of the OX40 agonist ivuxolimab. The J gene is TRBJ1-2, the V gene TRBV4-3, with D unresolved. The CDR3 DNA reads as TGCGCCAGCAGCCAAGATCCAAGGGAGATAAACTATGGCTACACCTTC. This codes for CASSQDPREINYGYTF.